This TCR beta chain originates from a study of regulatory T cells in long-lasting Graves disease. Overall study: Graves' patients, diagnosed recently, had received antithyroid drugs under 3 months.

Germline assignment: CDR1 SEHNR and CDR2 FQNEAQ (reference sequence). The CDR3 consists of 18 residues. Deletions cut 5 bases from V and 3 bases from J, with 23 bases between. General observations from the study: Sharing of public clonotypes was greater in persistent patients (more than 2,500) than in new patients (approximately 940).

Note on this clonotype: Antigen: not known.

Indicated time point: newly diagnosed GD, antithyroid drugs for less than 3 months. After RNA was extracted from PBMCs, the TCR library was made from it. Library construction for TCR beta used iRepertoire HTBI primers and Arm-PCR of CDR3 regions. TCRdb itself ran the multiplex PCR reads through MiXCR, one entry per CDR3 protein. The sample holds 680,000 or so distinct CDR3 sequences, around 17% seen once. These same data were also listed under a study on T cells in Graves' hyperthyroidism and ophthalmopathy. This second study notes: An initial round of RT-PCR targeting the TCR CDR3 relied on the HTBI primer set.

The sequence was obtained from a woman in her twenties or thirties with Graves disease. Material: peripheral blood mononuclear cells (PBMCs), obtained at new diagnosis, from a patient treated with antithyroid drugs. V usage is TRBV7-9 and J usage is TRBJ2-1; weak D call: TRBD2 (5 bases). CDR3 residues: CASSARPSRTSGYNEQFF. The CDR3 bases are TGTGCCAGCAGCGCTAGGCCTTCCCGGACCAGCGGCTACAATGAGCAGTTCTTC.